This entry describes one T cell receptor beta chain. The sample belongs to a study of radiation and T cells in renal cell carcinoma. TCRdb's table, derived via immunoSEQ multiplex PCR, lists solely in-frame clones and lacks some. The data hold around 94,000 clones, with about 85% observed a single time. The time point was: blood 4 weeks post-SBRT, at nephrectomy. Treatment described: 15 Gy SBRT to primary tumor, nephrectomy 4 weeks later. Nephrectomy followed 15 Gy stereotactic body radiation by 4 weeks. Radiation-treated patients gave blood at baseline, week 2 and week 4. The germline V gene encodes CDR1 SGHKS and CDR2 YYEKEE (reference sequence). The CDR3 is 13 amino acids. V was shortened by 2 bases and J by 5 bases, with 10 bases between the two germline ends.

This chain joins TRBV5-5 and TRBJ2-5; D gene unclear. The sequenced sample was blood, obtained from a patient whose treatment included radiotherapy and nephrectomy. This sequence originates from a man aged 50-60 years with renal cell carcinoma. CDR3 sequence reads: CASSFQVLETQYF. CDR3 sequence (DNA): TGTGCCAGCAGCTTTCAGGTTTTGGAGACCCAGTACTTC.